The entry that follows covers one T cell receptor beta chain sequence. Germline assignment: CDR1 SGHKS and CDR2 YYEKEE (reference sequence). This CDR3 is 15 amino acids long. The source of the sample is a study of T cell clusters in autoimmune cytopenias. TRB rearrangements were amplified by touch-down multiplex PCR with mixed TRB-A/B primers. For each CDR3 protein, TCRdb gives one entry from its re-call of the multiplex PCR reads, without DNA. Across around 9,700 distinct CDR3 sequences, the top ten clones capture 4.4% of the sample. TRB was amplified from about 250 ng of peripheral blood genomic DNA per sample. This sample also appeared in a second study, on T cell repertoires in aging, cancer and after chemotherapy. That investigation notes: Donor ages fell into six groups from 30 or younger up to 70 or older. Compared with age-matched healthy donors, untreated hematological or solid cancer patients showed higher blood TCR clonality. In healthy donors, age-related TCR diversity loss mainly reflected lost richness.

Sequencing was performed on peripheral blood. The gene calls are TRBV5-5 and TRBJ2-1; TCRdb calls TRBD1, which cannot be checked without DNA. The source is a human donor in good health. The CDR3 region is CASSLGQGTYNEQFF.